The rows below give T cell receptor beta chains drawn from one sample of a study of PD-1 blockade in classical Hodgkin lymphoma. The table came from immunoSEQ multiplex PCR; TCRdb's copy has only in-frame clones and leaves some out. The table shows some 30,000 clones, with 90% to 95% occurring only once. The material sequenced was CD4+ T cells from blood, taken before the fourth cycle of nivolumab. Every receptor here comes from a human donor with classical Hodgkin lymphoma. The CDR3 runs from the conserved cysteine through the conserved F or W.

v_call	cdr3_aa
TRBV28	CATILAASSYNEQFF
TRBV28	CASSNSGRGETQYF
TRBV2	CASSDVISVRSGEQFF
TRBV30	CAWSAASSYNEQFF
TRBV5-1	CASSLGQGPGELFF
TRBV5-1	CASSLTPRQGATNEQFF
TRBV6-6	CATLDSARSYEQYF
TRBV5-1	CASSLSWGQGGRFSYNEQFF
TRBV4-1	CASSPLDLGFTYNEQFF
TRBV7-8	CASSLASTSNQPQHF
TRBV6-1	CASTASGGMGEQYF
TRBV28	CASKQGVHGYTF
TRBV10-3	CAISDRGRGSSYEQYF
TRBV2	CASSRQTGTPVYEQYF
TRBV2	CASIRTRDDTQYF
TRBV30	CAWSMGFGTEAFF
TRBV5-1	CASSVGTTGHEQYF
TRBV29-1	CSVEDQRFPFRNEQFF
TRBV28	CATLGGGLIDTQYF
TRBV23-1	CASSQSGHYEQYF
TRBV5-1	CASSKDSRTAEAFF
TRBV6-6	CASSYSNRGREAFF
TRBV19	CASSNRDTNEKLFF
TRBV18	CASSPARAASYEQYF
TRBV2	CASSASWDPNQPQHF
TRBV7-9	CASRSSGTGFRETQYF
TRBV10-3	CAISGSPSGKVDYEQYF
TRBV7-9	CATRSGGPGASYNEQFF
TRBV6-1	CASSEQGYETQYF
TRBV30	CAWRPLSLTGELFF
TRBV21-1	CASTPGQGNEQYF
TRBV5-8	CASSPGSTREQYF
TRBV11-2	CASSWSGTLDTIYF
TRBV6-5	CASSTRDRFQETQYF
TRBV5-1	CASFGKGRRVNTEAFF
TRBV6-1	CASSEYYEQYF
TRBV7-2	CASGGGAGDEKLFF
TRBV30	CAWSVGGSSTQHF
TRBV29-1	CSVGLDFTSYEQYF
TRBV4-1	CASSLAISSYNEQFF